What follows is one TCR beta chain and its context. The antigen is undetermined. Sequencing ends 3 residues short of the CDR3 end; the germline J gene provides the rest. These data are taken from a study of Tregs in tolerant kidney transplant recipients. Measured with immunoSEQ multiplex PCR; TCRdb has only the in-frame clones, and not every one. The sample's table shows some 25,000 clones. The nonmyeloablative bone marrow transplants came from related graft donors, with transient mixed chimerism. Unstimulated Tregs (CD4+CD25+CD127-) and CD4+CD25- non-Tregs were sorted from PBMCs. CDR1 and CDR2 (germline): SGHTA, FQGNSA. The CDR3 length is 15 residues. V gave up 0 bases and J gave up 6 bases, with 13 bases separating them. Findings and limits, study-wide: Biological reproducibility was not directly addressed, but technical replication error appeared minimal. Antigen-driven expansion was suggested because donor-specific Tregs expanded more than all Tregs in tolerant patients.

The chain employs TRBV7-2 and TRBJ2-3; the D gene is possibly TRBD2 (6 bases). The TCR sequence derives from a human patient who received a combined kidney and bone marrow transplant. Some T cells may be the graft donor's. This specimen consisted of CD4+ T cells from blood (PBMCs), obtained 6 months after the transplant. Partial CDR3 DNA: TGTGCCAGCAGCTTAGCTGGCGGGGTAGGGGATACG. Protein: CASSLAGGVGDT. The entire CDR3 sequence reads CASSLAGGVGDTQYF.